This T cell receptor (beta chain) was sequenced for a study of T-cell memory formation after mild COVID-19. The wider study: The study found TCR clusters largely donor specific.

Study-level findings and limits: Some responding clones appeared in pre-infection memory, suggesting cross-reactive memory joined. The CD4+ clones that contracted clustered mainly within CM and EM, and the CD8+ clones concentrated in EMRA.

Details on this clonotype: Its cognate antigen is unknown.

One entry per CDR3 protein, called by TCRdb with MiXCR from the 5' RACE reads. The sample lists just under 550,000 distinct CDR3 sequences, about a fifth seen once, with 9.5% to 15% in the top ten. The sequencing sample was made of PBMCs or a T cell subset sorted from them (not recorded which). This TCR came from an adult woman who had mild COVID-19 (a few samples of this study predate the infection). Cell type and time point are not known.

CDR3 in amino acids: CAWSQVGLRAPQHF. The CDR3 nucleotides are TGTGCCTGGAGCCAAGTCGGACTCCGCGCGCCCCAGCATTTT. This sequence joins TRBV30 and TRBJ1-5; D unresolved. This CDR3 is 14 amino acids long. The V gene's germline CDR1 is GTSNPN and CDR2 SVGIG (reference sequence). Trimming took off 3 bases at V and 9 bases at J, with 18 bases between the two ends.